In this sample, the clone carrying this TCR beta chain turned up once. Its antigen is not known. The CDR3 spans 13 residues. In germline, CDR1 is DFQATT, CDR2 SNEGSKA (reference sequence). J lost 5 bases, V lost 5 bases, and 3 bases had no gene match. The data originate from a study of T-cell reconstitution after alpha-beta-depleted transplantation in children. Study-level findings and limits: By about two months after transplant, alpha-beta T cells reportedly arose from several hundred graft clones that had expanded.

A TCRbeta library incorporating unique molecular identifiers was prepared. MiXCR, applied by TCRdb to the PCR reads, yields one record per CDR3 protein. The table has about 98,000 distinct CDR3 sequences, around 22% seen once. The origin of this receptor is a boy younger than 10 with acute lymphoblastic leukemia, due to receive a stem cell transplant. The sample was PBMCs, taken before TCRalphabeta/CD19-depleted stem cell transplant. The chain uses TRBV20-1 and TRBJ2-3, with 11 bases lining up with TRBD1. The CDR3, as DNA: TGCAGTGCTGGACAGGGGGCCAAAGATACGCAGTATTTT. It is translated as CSAGQGAKDTQYF.